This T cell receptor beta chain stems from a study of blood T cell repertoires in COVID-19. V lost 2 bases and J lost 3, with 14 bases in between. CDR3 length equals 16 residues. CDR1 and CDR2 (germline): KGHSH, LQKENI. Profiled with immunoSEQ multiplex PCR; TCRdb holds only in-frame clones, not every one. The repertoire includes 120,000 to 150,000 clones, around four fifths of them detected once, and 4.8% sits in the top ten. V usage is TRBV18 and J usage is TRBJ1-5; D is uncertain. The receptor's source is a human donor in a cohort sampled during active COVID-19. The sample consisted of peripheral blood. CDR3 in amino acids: CASSPSNGGNNQPQHF. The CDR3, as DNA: TGTGCCAGCTCACCATCCAACGGAGGAAACAATCAGCCCCAGCATTTT.